A selection of T cell receptor beta chains follows, all from one sample in a study of blood T cell repertoires in COVID-19. The assay was immunoSEQ multiplex PCR, and TCRdb's table has in-frame clones only and misses some. The sample has tens of thousands of clones; about 84% are singletons. Specimen: peripheral blood. The receptor source for this set is a human donor in a cohort sampled during active COVID-19. Both conserved end residues are part of each CDR3. D genes are given only for firm matches. Clone size appears in some rows only: once, few, many, or a class for an expanded clone.

V,length,J,size,D,DNA,CDR3
TRBV7-2,15,TRBJ2-7,.,.,TGTGCCAGCAGCTTAAGCATGGGGGCAGGCTACGAGCAGTACTTC,CASSLSMGAGYEQYF
TRBV5-1,12,TRBJ2-7,.,TRBD1,TGCGCCAGCAGCTTGGACAGGGGCGAGCAGTACTTC,CASSLDRGEQYF
TRBV4-3,14,TRBJ2-3,.,.,TGCGCCAGCAGCCAAGAATTGGGAGCAGATACGCAGTATTTT,CASSQELGADTQYF
TRBV5-1,15,TRBJ2-5,.,TRBD2,TGCGCCAGCAGCGAAAGCGGGAGCTACCAAGAGACCCAGTACTTC,CASSESGSYQETQYF
TRBV5-1,14,TRBJ2-7,.,TRBD2,TGCGCCAGCAGCCCGGGACTAGCGGGAGGAGAGCAGTACTTC,CASSPGLAGGEQYF
TRBV6-1,14,TRBJ1-1,.,TRBD1,TGTGCCAGCAGTGACCTACAGGGGGACACTGAAGCTTTCTTT,CASSDLQGDTEAFF
TRBV30,13,TRBJ1-5,.,.,TGTGCCTGGAGTGTACAAGGGGGGGGGCCCCAGCATTTT,CAWSVQGGGPQHF
TRBV4-2,17,TRBJ2-7,.,TRBD2,TGTGCCAGCACCCCGGGGGCACTAGCGGGAGCCCACTACGAGCAGTACTTC,CASTPGALAGAHYEQYF
TRBV18,16,TRBJ2-2,.,.,TGTGCCAGCTCAGTAAACAGGGATCGGGACACCGGGGAGCTGTTTTTT,CASSVNRDRDTGELFF
TRBV19,14,TRBJ2-7,.,.,TGTGCCAGTAGTATAGGCACAGGATCATACGAGCAGTACTTC,CASSIGTGSYEQYF
TRBV11-2,15,TRBJ2-5,.,.,TGTGCCAGCAGGGGGGGCGGGAGAAGTGTAGAGACCCAGTACTTC,CASRGGGRSVETQYF
TRBV6-5,13,TRBJ1-1,.,TRBD1,TGTGCCAGCAGTTTCGACAGGGGCGCTGAAGCTTTCTTT,CASSFDRGAEAFF
TRBV5-4,14,TRBJ2-7,.,TRBD2,TGTGCCAGCAGCTTAGCGGGAGGTTCCTACGAGCAGTACTTC,CASSLAGGSYEQYF
TRBV10-3,12,TRBJ2-7,.,.,TGTGCCATCAGTGAGGGAGGTCCGGAGCAGTACTTC,CAISEGGPEQYF
TRBV7-2,15,TRBJ2-5,.,TRBD2,TGTGCCAGCAGCTACACTCTAGCGGGAGAACGGACCCAGTACTTC,CASSYTLAGERTQYF
TRBV3-1/TRBV3-2,17,TRBJ2-7,.,TRBD2,TGTGCCAGCAGCCAAGATCTTTGGGGCGGGAGAGGTAGCGAGCAGTACTTC,CASSQDLWGGRGSEQYF
TRBV29-1,14,TRBJ2-5,.,.,TGCAGCGTTGAGGAATCGGGGGGCGGGGTGTCCCAGTACTTC,CSVEESGGGVSQYF
TRBV5-7,15,TRBJ1-1,.,TRBD1,TGTGCCCCCGCTGTGGACAGGGCTTCGAACACTGAAGCTTTCTTT,CAPAVDRASNTEAFF
TRBV6-6,15,TRBJ2-7,.,TRBD1,TGTGCCAGCAGCCCCGGGACAGGGATCTCCTACGAGCAGTACTTC,CASSPGTGISYEQYF
TRBV11-2,15,TRBJ2-7,.,.,TGTGCCAGCAGCTTTTTTCTTAAATCCTCCTACGAGCAGTACTTC,CASSFFLKSSYEQYF
TRBV30,14,TRBJ2-7,.,.,TGTGCCTGGAGTGGATACCAGGGCTCCTACGAGCAGTACTTC,CAWSGYQGSYEQYF
TRBV19,18,TRBJ2-1,.,TRBD2,TGTGCCAGTAGTAGACAACGGACTAGCGGGAGCAAAGGCGATGAGCAGTTCTTC,CASSRQRTSGSKGDEQFF
TRBV19,16,TRBJ1-3,.,.,TGTGCCAGTAGCCCCAGGAGGGGCAGCTCTGGAAACACCATATATTTT,CASSPRRGSSGNTIYF
TRBV7-2,12,TRBJ1-1,.,TRBD1,TGTGCCAGCCACAGGGGAGGCACTGAAGCTTTCTTT,CASHRGGTEAFF
TRBV7-2,14,TRBJ2-7,.,.,TGTGCCAGCAGCCCAGGAACCTTCCCGGCCGAGCAGTACTTC,CASSPGTFPAEQYF
TRBV4-1,16,TRBJ2-5,.,.,TGCGCCAGCAGCCGCACCCCAGGCGCAGGGAGGGAGACCCAGTACTTC,CASSRTPGAGRETQYF
TRBV7-8,14,TRBJ1-6,once,.,TGTGCCAGCAGCTCAGGCCCCGGGGGTTCACCCCTCCACTTT,CASSSGPGGSPLHF
TRBV5-4,14,TRBJ1-4,.,.,TGTGCCAGCAGCTTGAGTGGCCCGAATGAAAAACTGTTTTTT,CASSLSGPNEKLFF
TRBV11-2,15,TRBJ2-7,.,.,TGTGCCAGCAGCCACATCCCGGACACCCCCTACGAGCAGTACTTC,CASSHIPDTPYEQYF
TRBV4-1,17,TRBJ2-1,once,TRBD2,TGCGCCAGCAGCCGGCTACTCGGGGAGGGCCTGGAGAATGAGCAGTTCTTC,CASSRLLGEGLENEQFF
TRBV5-1,13,TRBJ2-1,.,.,TGCGCCAGCAGCTTGTCTGGGGGCTATGAGCAGTTCTTC,CASSLSGGYEQFF
TRBV27,14,TRBJ1-2,.,TRBD1,TGTGCCAGCAGTGAGAGGGGGCCTAACTATGGCTACACCTTC,CASSERGPNYGYTF
TRBV18,16,TRBJ2-1,.,.,TGTGCCAGCTCACCAGGAAAGGGAGGGGGTCACAATGAGCAGTTCTTC,CASSPGKGGGHNEQFF
TRBV4-1,13,TRBJ2-5,.,.,TGCGCCAGCAGGGCGGCAAGCCAAGAGACCCAGTACTTC,CASRAASQETQYF
TRBV25-1,14,TRBJ2-2,.,TRBD1,TGTGCCAGCAGGGGGACAGGGTGGACCGGGGAGCTGTTTTTT,CASRGTGWTGELFF
TRBV7-9,13,TRBJ2-7,.,.,TGTGCCAGCAGCTTAGTTGGGCCCTACGAGCAGTACTTC,CASSLVGPYEQYF
TRBV19,15,TRBJ1-5,.,.,TGTGCCAGTAGGATAAACAGGGATTCGGTTCAGCCCCAGCATTTT,CASRINRDSVQPQHF